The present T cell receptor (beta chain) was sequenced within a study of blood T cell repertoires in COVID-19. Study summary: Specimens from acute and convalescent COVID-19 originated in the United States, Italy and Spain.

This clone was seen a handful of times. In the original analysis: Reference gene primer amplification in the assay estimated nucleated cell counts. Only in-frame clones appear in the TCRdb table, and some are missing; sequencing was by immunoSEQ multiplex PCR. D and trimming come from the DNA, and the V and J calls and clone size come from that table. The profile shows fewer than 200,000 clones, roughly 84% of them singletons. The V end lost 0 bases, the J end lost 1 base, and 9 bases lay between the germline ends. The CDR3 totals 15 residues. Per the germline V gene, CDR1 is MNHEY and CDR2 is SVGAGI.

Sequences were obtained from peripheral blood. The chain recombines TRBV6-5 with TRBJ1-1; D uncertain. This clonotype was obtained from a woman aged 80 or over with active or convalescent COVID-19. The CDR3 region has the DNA TGTGCCAGCAGTTACTCGAGCAGCGGGAACACTGAAGCTTTCTTT. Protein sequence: CASSYSSSGNTEAFF.